These 22 T cell receptor beta chains originate from one sample sequenced in a study of CD8+CD57+ T cells in acquired aplastic anemia. CDR3 and TCR beta VDJ profiling relied on genomic DNA as the template. TCRdb redid the calling of the reads with MiXCR, one entry per CDR3 protein. This sample yields 350,000 to 450,000 distinct CDR3 sequences, of which around 72% are seen a single time; under 5% belongs to the top ten. Sequencing was carried out using sorted CD4+, CD8+, or CD8+CD57+ T cells (not recorded which) from PBMCs. These receptors were taken from a human donor in good health, serving as a control.

This clonotype occurred many times. The chain employs TRBV9 and TRBJ2-1, with 15 positions matching TRBD2. The germline CDR1 and CDR2 sequences are SGDLS and YYNGEE. With 0 bases clipped from V and 5 bases from J, the junction kept 3 bases outside the gene matches. The CDR3 loop spans 17 amino acids. Written as DNA, the CDR3 is TGTGCCAGCAGCGTAGGGACTAGCGGGGGGGCCGACAATGAGCAGTTCTTC. The encoded protein is CASSVGTSGGADNEQFF. Full variable domain (remainder filled in from reference TRBV9 and TRBJ2-1): DSGVTQTPKHLITATGQRVTLRCSPRSGDLSVYWYQQSLDQGLQFLIQYYNGEERAKGNILERFSAQQFPDLHSELNLSSLELGDSALYFCASSVGTSGGADNEQFFGPGTRLTVL.

The V gene is TRBV7-2, the J gene TRBJ2-7, with a tentative D call TRBD1 (6 bases). V lost 4 bases and J lost 13, with 26 bases in between. CDR1 is SGHTA, CDR2 FQGNSA, per germline. The CDR3 length is 15 residues. In DNA, the CDR3 is TGTGCCAGCAGCTCAGCCTATCGACAGGCCCGACCCCAATACTTC. Translated: CASSSAYRQARPQYF.

This clonotype was counted once. This CDR3 fails to terminate in the conserved phenylalanine or tryptophan, so it likely reflects a read error. The limits of the CDR3 on the DNA are not certain, so only TCRdb's listed CDR3 is given. V gene TRBV19 combines with J gene TRBJ1-3; the DNA was not compared with TRBD1, the D call given in the table. 16 amino acids form the CDR3, both terminal residues included. CDR1 is LNHDA and CDR2 is SQIVND in the germline V gene (reference sequence). The CDR3 spells CASTSFDPPQHFGDGI.

This clonotype was seen a few times. CDR3 coding DNA: TGTGCCAGCAGCTTAGAAGGGATCTACGAGCAGTACTTC. This translates into CASSLEGIYEQYF. The V call is TRBV7-8, the J call TRBJ2-7, with D unresolved. The CDR3 has 13 residues. V was clipped by 1 base and J by 3 bases, with 7 bases between them. Per the germline V gene, CDR1 is SGHVS and CDR2 is FQNEAQ.

A remark on this clonotype: Being one base from a much bigger clone, this may be a read error. V and J are TRBV7-2 and TRBJ2-7, with 7 positions matching TRBD1. The CDR3 contains 19 residues. The trim removed 5 bases at V and 6 bases at J, leaving 25 bases unmatched. Germline loops: CDR1 SGHTA, CDR2 FQGNSA. The chain's CDR3 is CASSPWPGQRGRVGCEQYF. The CDR3 nucleotides read TGTGCCAGCAGCCCATGGCCGGGACAGCGTGGAAGGGTAGGCTGCGAGCAGTACTTC.

A note on this clonotype: One end of the junction does not line up with germline, which may come from a read error. This chain joins TRBV2 and TRBJ2-7; 12 bases fit TRBD1. The CDR3 spans 15 residues. Germline CDR1 SNHLY, CDR2 FYNNEI. DNA of the CDR3: TGTGCCAGCAGCCCCGGGGGACAGGGGGCCAACGAGCAGTACTTT. Translated, it gives CASSPGGQGANEQYF.

V is TRBV11-2 and J is TRBJ2-7; perhaps TRBD1 as D (6 bases). The CDR3 has 15 amino acids. Trimming took off 1 base at V and 0 bases at J, with 10 bases between the two ends. The germline V gene encodes CDR1 SGHAT and CDR2 FQNNGV. The CDR3 sequence: CASSLGTRGSYEQYF. CDR3 sequence (DNA): TGTGCCAGCAGCTTAGGGACCAGGGGCTCCTACGAGCAGTACTTC.

This chain joins TRBV7-2 and TRBJ1-1; D remains unclear. The CDR3 has 13 residues. CDR1 is SGHTA, CDR2 FQGNSA, per germline. V lost 4 bases and J 5 bases, leaving 11 bases between the germline ends. The CDR3 coding sequence is TGTGCCAGCAGCTCATCCTACCTAACTGAAGCTTTCTTT. Amino acids: CASSSSYLTEAFF. Full variable domain (outside the CDR3, taken from reference TRBV7-2 and TRBJ1-1): GAGVSQSPSNKVTEKGKDVELRCDPISGHTALYWYRQSLGQGLEFLIYFQGNSAPDKSGLPSDRFSAERTGGSVSTLTIQRTQQEDSAVYLCASSSSYLTEAFFGQGTRLTVV.

This chain uses TRBV12-5 with TRBJ2-1, with a weak D call TRBD1 (6 bases). V lost 2 bases, J lost 0 bases, and 26 bases lay in between. The CDR3 sequence is 21 residues long. Per the germline V gene, CDR1 is LGHNT and CDR2 is FRNRAP. The CDR3 DNA reads as TGTGCTAGTGGTTTGATTCGTGGGACGCCAGGGGCCGAAGGCTCCTACAATGAGCAGTTCTTC. It yields the protein CASGLIRGTPGAEGSYNEQFF.

On this clonotype itself: The junction does not match germline at one end; this may be a read error. The J gene is TRBJ1-2, the V gene TRBV2, with D maybe TRBD1 (5 bases). CDR3 size: 15 residues. Germline CDR1 reads SNHLY; CDR2 reads FYNNEI. The CDR3 protein is CASSLVTGDHRGYTF. CDR3 nucleotides: TGCGCCAGCAGCTTGGTTACGGGGGACCATAGGGGCTACACCTTC.

This clonotype appeared many times. The chain combines TRBV24-1 with TRBJ1-2; D gene unclear. Germline V gene data show CDR1 as KGHDR and CDR2 as SFDVKD. The CDR3 loop spans 14 amino acids. V lost 4 bases to trimming and J lost 9 bases, with 17 bases between them. The CDR3, as DNA: TGTGCCACCAGTGACCCCCCGGGCGTTGATAGCTACACCTTC. Protein sequence: CATSDPPGVDSYTF.

With respect to this clonotype: This may be a read error: a much more frequent sequence differs by one nucleotide. Without the conserved terminal phenylalanine or tryptophan, this CDR3 likely stems from a read error. The chain recombines TRBV4-1 with TRBJ2-5, with TRBD1 identical over 10 bases. The CDR3 consists of 15 residues. The V gene's germline CDR1 is MGHRA and CDR2 YSYEKL. With V trimmed by 1 base and J by 5 bases, 4 bases remained unmatched. The CDR3, as DNA: TGCGCCAGCAGCCAAGGACAGGGGGCCTGGGAGACCCAGTACCTC. Amino acid sequence: CASSQGQGAWETQYL.

This chain joins TRBV9 and TRBJ2-7; D is perhaps TRBD2 (5 bases). V dropped 4 bases and J dropped 9 bases, with 23 bases sitting between them. The CDR3 has 15 residues. Germline V gives CDR1 SGDLS, CDR2 YYNGEE. CDR3 nucleotides: TGTGCCAGCAGCCCGCTAGCCGGGGATAGGTTCGGGCAGTACTTC. Protein: CASSPLAGDRFGQYF.

V is TRBV2 and J is TRBJ2-1, with TRBD1 matching over 10 bases. The germline V gene encodes CDR1 SNHLY and CDR2 FYNNEI. The junction had 11 bases not matched to a gene; V was cut back by 3 bases and J by 9 bases. The CDR3 has 16 residues. The CDR3 sequence: CASSDSPDRGGGEQFF. In DNA, the CDR3 is TGTGCCAGCAGTGACTCCCCGGACAGGGGGGGAGGTGAGCAGTTCTTC.

This clonotype was counted at least ten times. V is TRBV10-3 and J is TRBJ1-3, with a tentative D call TRBD1 (5 bases). The CDR3 length is 15 residues. Germline CDR1 and CDR2: ENHRY and SYGVKD. V gave up 2 bases and J gave up 0 bases, with 8 bases separating them. The DNA of the CDR3 is TGTGCCATCAGTGAGCGAGGGGACTCTGGAAACACCATATATTTT. This translates into CAISERGDSGNTIYF.

About this clonotype itself: A much bigger clone sits one base away, suggesting this may be a read error. The gene calls are TRBV6-1 and TRBJ2-2; possible D gene TRBD1, 7 bases. V lost 7 bases, J lost 5 bases, and 20 bases lay in between. This CDR3 has 16 residues. The V gene's germline CDR1 is MNHNS and CDR2 SASEGT. Here the CDR3 reads CASTSGGTAPTGELFF. The CDR3 DNA reads as TGTGCCAGCACCTCAGGAGGGACAGCGCCGACCGGGGAGCTGTTTTTT.

This clonotype was counted once. One junction end does not reproduce the germline sequence, and a read error may be involved. This chain links TRBV7-3 with TRBJ1-5, with a possible D match to TRBD1 (5 bases). From germline, CDR1 is SGHTA and CDR2 FQGTGA. The CDR3 length is 15 residues. The CDR3 here is CASSVAGEGYQPEHF. The CDR3, as DNA: TGTGCCAGCAGCGTGGCGGGAGAGGGGTATCAGCCCGAGCATTTT.

The chain carries TRBV7-2 and TRBJ1-1; D call uncertain. V gave up 4 bases and J gave up 7 bases, with 13 bases separating them. Per the germline V gene, CDR1 is SGHTA and CDR2 is FQGNSA. The CDR3 runs to 13 residues. In nucleotides, the CDR3 is TGTGCCAGCAGCTCACAGTCTAGCAGTGAAGCTTTCTTT. Residues: CASSSQSSSEAFF.

This rearrangement joins TRBV7-9 to TRBJ1-2; a weak D match, TRBD1 (5 bases). Germline CDR1 is SEHNR and CDR2 is FQNEAQ (reference sequence). There are 15 residues in the CDR3. Trimming removed 2 bases at V and 13 bases at J, with 23 bases between. The CDR3 DNA reads TGTGCCAGCAGCTTACTCAGGGTGGCTGGCTACAGCTTCACCTTC. This encodes CASSLLRVAGYSFTF.

About this clonotype itself: The junction departs from the called germline gene at one end, perhaps through a read error. The rearrangement uses TRBV6-6 and TRBJ1-2; no firm D call. CDR3 length: 16 residues. Germline assignment: CDR1 MNHNY and CDR2 SVGAGI (reference sequence). CDR3 protein: CASSYHATRAAYDYTF. The DNA of the CDR3 is TGTGCCAGCAGTTACCACGCGACGAGGGCCGCTTATGACTACACCTTC.

This clonotype was observed at least ten times. J is TRBJ1-2 and V is TRBV20-1, with D unclear. V was trimmed by 3 bases and J by 3 bases, leaving 5 bases between them. Germline-derived CDR1 and CDR2 are DFQATT and SNEGSKA (reference sequence). There are 11 residues in the CDR3. DNA of the CDR3: TGCAGTGCTAGTACCGACTATGGCTACACCTTC. It yields the protein CSASTDYGYTF.

The chain joins TRBV7-3 to TRBJ1-3; D remains unclear. The CDR3 loop spans 13 amino acids. Looked up from germline, CDR1 is SGHTA and CDR2 is FQGTGA. The V end was cut by 5 bases, the J end by 4 bases, with 9 bases between. The CDR3 loop reads CASSQFLGNTIYF. The CDR3, as DNA: TGTGCCAGCAGCCAATTTCTGGGAAACACCATATATTTT.